The T cell receptor (beta chain) described here comes from a study of blood T cell repertoires in COVID-19. Study summary: Sites in the United States, Italy and Spain provided acute and convalescent COVID-19 samples.

V shed 0 bases and J 0 bases; nucleotides not matched to a gene: 12. The V gene's germline CDR1 is KGHSH and CDR2 LQKENI. This CDR3 is built from 20 residues. Methods used by the authors: For nucleated cells, counts were estimated from reference gene primer amplification. Produced via immunoSEQ multiplex PCR; TCRdb's table is partial and in-frame only. V and J calls and clone size are copied from that table; D and trimming were computed from the DNA. The repertoire has nearly 300,000 clones, under 90% of them found once; the top ten carry roughly 2.9%. Participant-reported clinical history was the basis for cohort assignment. People in the exposed group encountered a COVID-19 case within 2 weeks before entering the study.

The sequenced sample consisted of PBMCs or T cells enriched from blood (not recorded which). The receptor was isolated from a woman aged 50 to 60 who had been exposed to COVID-19. This sequence joins TRBV18 and TRBJ1-1, with TRBD1 matching 11 bases. The CDR3 is CASSPPRTGGAGGMNTEAFF. Written as DNA, the CDR3 is TGTGCCAGCTCACCACCTAGGACAGGGGGCGCGGGGGGGATGAACACTGAAGCTTTCTTT.